The TCR beta chain described here comes from a study of T cell responses to AZD1222 COVID-19 vaccine. The repertoire was sequenced with immunoSEQ multiplex PCR; TCRdb's copy has only in-frame clones and lacks some. The sample consists of 130,000 or so clones, 90% to 95% of them appearing once. This CDR3 spans 10 amino acids. Germline-derived CDR1 and CDR2 are GTSNPN and SVGIG (reference sequence). Trimming removed 0 bases at V and 6 bases at J, with 0 bases between. Sequenced material: peripheral blood, taken on day 0 of AZD1222 vaccination. The rearrangement joins TRBV30 to TRBJ2-1; no reliable D call. The source of this sequence is an adult in good health. The CDR3 here is CAWSVNEQFF. The CDR3 coding sequence is TGTGCCTGGAGTGTCAATGAGCAGTTCTTC. The whole variable domain, remainder taken from reference TRBV30 and TRBJ2-1, is SQTIHQWPATLVQPVGSPLSLECTVEGTSNPNLYWYRQAAGRGLQLLFYSVGIGQISSEVPQNLSASRPQDRQFILSSKKLLLSDSGFYLCAWSVNEQFFGPGTRLTVL.